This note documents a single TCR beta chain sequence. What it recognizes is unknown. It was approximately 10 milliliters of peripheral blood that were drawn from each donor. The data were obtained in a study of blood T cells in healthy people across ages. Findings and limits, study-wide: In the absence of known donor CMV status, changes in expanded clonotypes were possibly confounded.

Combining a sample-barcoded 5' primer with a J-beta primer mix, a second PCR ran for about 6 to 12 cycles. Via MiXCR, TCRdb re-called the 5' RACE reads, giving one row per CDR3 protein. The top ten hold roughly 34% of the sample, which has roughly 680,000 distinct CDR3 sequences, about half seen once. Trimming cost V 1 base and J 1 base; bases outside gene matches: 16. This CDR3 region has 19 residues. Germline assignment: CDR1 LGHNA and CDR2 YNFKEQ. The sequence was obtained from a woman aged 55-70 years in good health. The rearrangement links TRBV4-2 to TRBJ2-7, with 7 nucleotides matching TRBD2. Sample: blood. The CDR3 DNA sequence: TGTGCCAGCAGCCAAGCAGGGACGAGCGGGATAAATTTTTCCTACGAGCAGTACTTC. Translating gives CASSQAGTSGINFSYEQYF.